The 21 T cell receptor beta chains presented below share a single source sample, sequenced in a study of a mutant IDH1 vaccine in newly diagnosed glioma (dated by TCRdb to the early 2020s). No antigen has been assigned to these receptors. The time point label of this sample denotes: week 23, last vaccination. Each vaccine dose, consisting of 300 ug of a 20-mer mutant IDH1 peptide in Montanide, was administered subcutaneously with topical imiquimod. The library was made by the immunoSEQ multiplex PCR assay. Imported from immuneACCESS, the table was reduced by TCRdb to in-frame sequences with V and J called. These copies leave out some clones; in studies compared against another copy, an unresolved V gene accounts for under half, and the cause of the remainder is not known. The sample table records 35,000 to 45,000 clones; 78% of these occur just once. The ten largest make up 6.3% of the sample. The sample consisted of PBMCs, taken from a glioma patient whose treatment included an IDH1 peptide vaccine. These receptors came from a woman aged 40 to 49 with glioma. Some clones in this sample may be carry-over from other donors' samples.

This rearrangement joins TRBV7-3 to TRBJ2-1; D may correspond to TRBD1 or TRBD2 (5 bases each). The V gene lost 2 bases and the J gene lost 5 bases, with 13 bases spanning the gap. CDR1 is SGHTA and CDR2 is FQGTGA in the germline V gene. CDR3 size: 15 residues. The CDR3 DNA sequence: TGTGCCAGCAGCTTACAGGGACCCTCGGACAATGAGCAGTTCTTC. Protein product: CASSLQGPSDNEQFF.

The rearrangement uses TRBV4-3 and TRBJ1-4; 11 positions agree with TRBD1. V dropped 4 bases and J dropped 3; count of bases not matched to a gene: 1. The CDR3 length is 15 residues. Germline V gives CDR1 LGHNA, CDR2 YSLEER. CDR3 amino acids: CASSRDRGANEKLFF. The CDR3 DNA follows: TGCGCCAGCAGCCGGGACAGGGGGGCTAATGAAAAACTGTTTTTT.

A remark on this clone: Being one base from a much bigger clone, this may be a read error. The chain has TRBV7-9 and TRBJ2-5; no definite D call. Trimming left V 0 bases short and J 5 bases short, with 1 base between. Germline V lookup: CDR1 SEHNR, CDR2 FQNEAQ (reference sequence). This CDR3 has 11 residues. The CDR3 DNA sequence: TGTGCCAGCAGCTTAGCGGAGACCCAGTACTTC. The encoded protein is CASSLAETQYF. Drawing the rest from reference TRBV7-9 and TRBJ2-5, the complete variable domain is DTGVSQNPRHKITKRGQNVTFRCDPISEHNRLYWYRQTLGQGPEFLTYFQNEAQLEKSRLLSDRFSAERPKGSFSTLEIQRTEQGDSAMYLCASSLAETQYFGPGTRLLVL.

The rearrangement joins TRBV7-9 to TRBJ2-3; D is unresolved. From germline, CDR1 is SEHNR and CDR2 FQNEAQ (reference sequence). V lost 5 bases and J 2 bases, leaving 8 bases between the germline ends. The CDR3 totals 13 residues. CDR3 coding DNA: TGTGCCAGCAGCCTCAGCTTCACAGATACGCAGTATTTT. This codes for CASSLSFTDTQYF.

This sequence joins TRBV7-2 and TRBJ2-3; TRBD1 aligns across 7 bases. CDR1 and CDR2 from the germline V gene are SGHTA and FQGNSA. V lost 4 bases, J lost 6 bases, and 4 bases stayed unmatched. The length of the CDR3 is 13 residues. CDR3: CASSSNRGDTQYF. In DNA, the CDR3 is TGTGCCAGCAGCTCCAACAGGGGCGATACGCAGTATTTT.

This clone is medium-sized in the sample. The chain links TRBV28 to TRBJ1-2, with D perhaps matching TRBD1 (6 bases). Germline assignment: CDR1 MDHEN and CDR2 SYDVKM. This CDR3 is built from 13 residues. Trimming took 7 bases from V and 8 from J, leaving 17 bases between them. The CDR3 is CASKGRGSAGYTF. CDR3 nucleotides: TGTGCCAGCAAAGGGAGGGGGTCAGCAGGCTACACCTTC.

There are a few counts of this clone. Other DNA sequences from this sample encode an identical CDR3 as well. The CDR3 bases are TGTGCCAGCAGCGGGGAACGGGGAGCCGAAGCTTTCTTT. Translated, it gives CASSGERGAEAFF. V is TRBV5-6 and J is TRBJ1-1; D is unresolved. Trimming stripped 4 bases from V and 8 bases from J, with 15 bases between. This CDR3 spans 13 amino acids. CDR1 is SGHDT, CDR2 YYEEEE, per germline.

J is TRBJ2-7 and V is TRBV19; D call uncertain. The length of the CDR3 is 14 residues. Germline V lookup: CDR1 LNHDA, CDR2 SQIVND (reference sequence). V lost 1 base, J lost 4 bases, and 11 bases lay in between. As DNA, the CDR3 is TGTGCCAGTAGTATAGTTTCCTCATCGTACGAGCAGTACTTC. It is translated as CASSIVSSSYEQYF.

The rearrangement uses TRBV28 and TRBJ2-2; 9 bases line up with TRBD1. Germline CDR1 reads MDHEN; CDR2 reads SYDVKM. Trimming took 5 bases from V and 5 from J; bases not matched to a gene: 6. The CDR3 sequence is 15 residues long. The DNA of the CDR3 is TGTGCCAGCAGTCCACCGACAGGGGGGACCGGGGAGCTGTTTTTT. It codes for CASSPPTGGTGELFF.

The V call is TRBV28, the J call TRBJ2-3, with 8 bases aligning to TRBD2. Germline V gene lookup returns CDR1 MDHEN and CDR2 SYDVKM. The CDR3 is 14 amino acids. V lost 8 bases, J lost 2 bases, and 6 bases stayed unmatched. Here the CDR3 DNA reads TGTGCCAGCGGTCAGCGGGAGTACACAGATACGCAGTATTTT. As protein: CASGQREYTDTQYF.

This chain uses TRBV9 with TRBJ1-2, with D perhaps TRBD1 (5 bases). The V gene lost 3 bases and the J gene lost 6 bases, with 9 bases spanning the gap. The V gene's germline CDR1 is SGDLS and CDR2 YYNGEE. The CDR3 consists of 12 residues. CDR3 in DNA: TGTGCCAGCAGCGCTGGGACCCATGGCTACACCTTC. Translated, it gives CASSAGTHGYTF.

V gene TRBV7-6 combines with J gene TRBJ2-5; TRBD2 aligns across 11 bases. CDR1 SGHVS and CDR2 FNYEAQ come from the germline V gene. Trimming at V came to 6 bases and at J to 9 bases, leaving 18 bases not matched to a gene. The CDR3 is 17 amino acids. CDR3 residues: CASRPYSSGGFPGSQYF. CDR3 nucleotide sequence: TGTGCCAGCAGACCCTATTCTAGCGGGGGGTTCCCAGGGTCCCAGTACTTC.

This rearrangement joins TRBV18 to TRBJ2-5, with TRBD2 as a possible D gene (5 bases). The CDR3 is made up of 15 amino acids. Trimming cost V 0 bases and J 6 bases, with 14 bases left between them. Per germline, CDR1 KGHSH and CDR2 LQKENI. DNA for the CDR3: TGTGCCAGCTCACCACCCGGGGTCGTTGGACAGACCCAGTACTTC. Translated: CASSPPGVVGQTQYF.

This clone was seen once. The chain combines TRBV11-3 with TRBJ1-6; no reliable D call. The CDR3 extends over 14 amino acids. The V end lost 7 bases, the J end lost 0 bases, and 7 bases lay between the germline ends. From germline, CDR1 is SGHNT and CDR2 YENEEA. CDR3 in DNA: TGTGCCAGCAAAGAGAGCTCCTATAATTCACCCCTCCACTTT. This codes for CASKESSYNSPLHF.

The chain uses TRBV30 and TRBJ1-1, with a tentative D call TRBD1 (6 bases). The V end was cut by 4 bases, the J end by 5 bases, with 17 bases between. The CDR3 is made up of 14 amino acids. CDR1 GTSNPN and CDR2 SVGIG come from the germline V gene (reference sequence). The DNA for the CDR3 is TGTGCCTGGAAACAGGGTTTGTCGCGGACTGAAGCTTTCTTT. This translates into CAWKQGLSRTEAFF.

The chain has TRBV5-1 and TRBJ1-1; weak D call: TRBD1 (5 bases). The V end lost 8 bases, the J end lost 5 bases, and 16 bases lay between the germline ends. This CDR3 is built from 13 residues. Germline loops: CDR1 SGHRS, CDR2 YFSETQ. DNA for the CDR3: TGCGCCAGTCGGGGATCAGAGGGGACTGAAGCTTTCTTT. It is translated as CASRGSEGTEAFF.

This chain uses TRBV30 with TRBJ1-4; TRBD1 aligns across 7 bases. The CDR3 extends over 13 amino acids. Germline CDR1 reads GTSNPN; CDR2 reads SVGIG (reference sequence). V was pared by 3 bases and J by 4 bases, with 2 bases of the junction left unmatched. In DNA form, the CDR3 reads TGTGCCTGGAGGGGGACAGATAATGAAAAACTGTTTTTT. Translated: CAWRGTDNEKLFF.

J is TRBJ2-7 and V is TRBV2, with 7 bases fitting TRBD2. Germline assignment: CDR1 SNHLY and CDR2 FYNNEI. This CDR3 has 13 amino acids. V shed 6 bases, J shed 4 bases, and the junction held 6 bases outside the gene matches. The CDR3 DNA follows: TGTGCCAGCAGCAGTGGGGGGGATTACGAGCAGTACTTC. This codes for CASSSGGDYEQYF.

This chain joins TRBV10-2 and TRBJ1-5; possible D gene TRBD1, 6 bases. There are 14 residues in the CDR3. V lost 0 bases to trimming and J lost 9 bases, with 12 bases between them. Germline CDR1 reads WSHSY; CDR2 reads SAAADI. The CDR3 DNA reads TGCGCCAGCAGTGAGTCGGACAGCTCAGGGCCCCAGCATTTT. As protein: CASSESDSSGPQHF.

V gene TRBV6-1 combines with J gene TRBJ2-5; TRBD1 agrees at 7 bases. The germline gives CDR1 MNHNS, CDR2 SASEGT. The length of the CDR3 is 13 residues. Trimming at V came to 6 bases and at J to 7 bases, leaving 8 bases not matched to a gene. CDR3 protein: CASRPPGQATQYF. The DNA for the CDR3 is TGTGCCAGCAGGCCCCCCGGACAGGCGACCCAGTACTTC.

The gene calls are TRBV5-1 and TRBJ2-3; D may be TRBD1 (9 bases). V was pared by 4 bases and J by 6 bases, with 21 bases between. The CDR3 is 16 residues long. CDR1 and CDR2 (germline): SGHRS, YFSETQ. The CDR3 nucleotides read TGCGCCAGCAGCACAGGGGGCGGCGGGGGGCAGGATACGCAGTATTTT. Translation gives CASSTGGGGGQDTQYF.